One and the same sample provided the 21 T cell receptor beta chains below, sequenced in a study of T cells in localized non-small cell lung cancer. This table comes from immunoSEQ multiplex PCR, and its TCRdb copy is limited to in-frame clones, with some not included. The data contain tens of thousands of clones, around 85% of them singletons. The sample in question was peripheral blood, obtained before any cancer treatment. The receptors were sampled from a man aged 35 to 70 with stage I lung adenocarcinoma.

This clone has just one count. CDR3 loop: CASSEPQGNQETQYF. The CDR3 region has the DNA TGTGCCAGCAGTGAACCCCAGGGGAATCAAGAGACCCAGTACTTC. The chain joins TRBV2 to TRBJ2-5; D may be TRBD1 (6 bases). CDR3 length equals 15 residues. V lost 2 bases to trimming and J lost 2 bases, with 12 bases between them. Germline CDR1 is SNHLY and CDR2 is FYNNEI. Complete variable domain (other parts from reference TRBV2 and TRBJ2-5): EPEVTQTPSHQVTQMGQEVILRCVPISNHLYFYWYRQILGQKVEFLVSFYNNEISEKSEIFDDQFSVERPDGSNFTLKIRSTKLEDSAMYFCASSEPQGNQETQYFGPGTRLLVL.

The chain recombines TRBV7-2 with TRBJ1-4; 9 positions match TRBD1. The CDR3 has 14 amino acids. Germline V CDR1 and CDR2: SGHTA, FQGNSA. V was clipped by 5 bases and J by 8 bases; unmatched bases: 6. As DNA, the CDR3 is TGTGCCAGCAGCCAGGGACAGGGCGGGGAAAAACTGTTTTTT. It yields the protein CASSQGQGGEKLFF.

The chain joins TRBV5-4 to TRBJ1-2, with D unclear. In germline, CDR1 is SGHNT, CDR2 YYREEE (reference sequence). The ends were cut back, 4 bases at V and 0 bases at J, with 10 bases in the middle. The CDR3 runs 14 residues. The CDR3 DNA reads TGTGCCAGCAGCCCGCCGGCCTCTAACTATGGCTACACCTTC. It yields the protein CASSPPASNYGYTF.

This chain links TRBV27 with TRBJ2-7; D unresolved. CDR3 length: 12 amino acids. Trimming left V 6 bases short and J 6 bases short, with 12 bases between. The germline gives CDR1 MNHEY, CDR2 SMNVEV (reference sequence). The CDR3 reads CASSPRGSEQYF. The CDR3 coding sequence is TGTGCCAGCAGCCCTCGTGGATCCGAGCAGTACTTC.

The chain uses TRBV27 and TRBJ2-7; TRBD1 aligns across 7 bases. The CDR3 runs 15 residues. The V segment lost 2 bases and the J segment 5 bases; nucleotides outside the gene matches: 9. CDR1 and CDR2 (germline): MNHEY, SMNVEV (reference sequence). CDR3 loop: CASSLGQAVVHEQYF. As DNA, the CDR3 is TGTGCCAGCAGTTTAGGACAGGCAGTCGTCCACGAGCAGTACTTC.

This rearrangement joins TRBV10-2 to TRBJ2-1; no firm D call. The germline V gene has CDR1 WSHSY and CDR2 SAAADI. The CDR3 runs to 12 residues. V was shortened by 8 bases and J by 1 base, with 6 bases between the two germline ends. CDR3 sequence: CASRRSYNEQFF. DNA of the CDR3: TGCGCCAGCCGCCGGTCCTACAATGAGCAGTTCTTC.

The chain has TRBV7-6 and TRBJ1-4; perhaps TRBD1 as D (6 bases). There are 16 residues in the CDR3. The V end was cut by 4 bases, the J end by 4 bases, with 16 bases between. Germline-derived CDR1 and CDR2 are SGHVS and FNYEAQ. DNA for the CDR3: TGTGCCAGCAGCTCCGGGCCGGGACACCTTAATGAAAAACTGTTTTTT. As protein: CASSSGPGHLNEKLFF.

The rearrangement links TRBV4-2 to TRBJ1-4; D not resolved. Germline V lookup: CDR1 LGHNA, CDR2 YNFKEQ. Trimming pared 4 bases from V and 5 bases from J, leaving 5 bases between. The CDR3 runs 12 residues. As DNA, the CDR3 is TGTGCCAGCAGCCTGGGGAATGAAAAACTGTTTTTT. Its translation is CASSLGNEKLFF.

The chain employs TRBV25-1 and TRBJ1-2; D unclear. This CDR3 is built from 11 residues. Trimming pared 2 bases from V and 7 bases from J, leaving 5 bases between. From germline, CDR1 is MGHDK and CDR2 SYGVNS. The CDR3 protein is CASSEEAGYTF. The CDR3 nucleotides read TGTGCCAGCAGTGAAGAGGCTGGCTACACCTTC.

There are a few counts of this clone. The genes are TRBV7-8 and TRBJ2-1; TRBD2 matches 8 bases. The V segment lost 5 bases and the J segment 5 bases; nucleotides outside the gene matches: 11. This CDR3 is 16 amino acids long. Germline CDR1 and CDR2: SGHVS and FQNEAQ. The CDR3 DNA follows: TGTGCCAGCAGCCCCCGGTTGAGCGGGAGAGACAATGAGCAGTTCTTC. This encodes CASSPRLSGRDNEQFF. The whole variable domain, filled in from reference TRBV7-8 and TRBJ2-1, reads GAGVSQSPRYKVAKRGQDVALRCDPISGHVSLFWYQQALGQGPEFLTYFQNEAQLDKSGLPSDRFFAERPEGSVSTLKIQRTQQEDSAVYLCASSPRLSGRDNEQFFGPGTRLTVL.

CDR3 region: CASSQDQGGDRGYTF. DNA of the CDR3: TGCGCCAGCAGCCAAGACCAAGGGGGCGATCGTGGCTACACCTTC. V gene TRBV4-3 combines with J gene TRBJ1-2; TRBD1 agrees at 7 bases. Germline CDR1 is LGHNA and CDR2 is YSLEER. The CDR3 runs 15 residues. The J segment lost 7 bases and the V segment lost 0 bases, leaving 8 bases of the junction unmatched.

The gene calls are TRBV4-1 and TRBJ2-7, with D perhaps being TRBD1 or TRBD2 (5 bases each). The CDR3 has 14 residues. Germline loops: CDR1 MGHRA, CDR2 YSYEKL. V lost 0 bases, J lost 4 bases, and 10 bases lay in between. CDR3 region: CASSQDRDLYEQYF. For the CDR3, the DNA is TGCGCCAGCAGCCAAGATCGGGACCTGTACGAGCAGTACTTC.

The V call is TRBV9, the J call TRBJ1-3, with no clear D. The CDR3 has 17 residues. The ends were cut back, 0 bases at V and 0 bases at J, with 13 bases in the middle. Germline V gene sequence: CDR1 SGDLS, CDR2 YYNGEE. CDR3 in amino acids: CASSVAPHFNSGNTIYF. The CDR3 nucleotides are TGTGCCAGCAGCGTAGCCCCACACTTCAACTCTGGAAACACCATATATTTT.

The chain is built from TRBV18 and TRBJ2-3; D is possibly TRBD1 or TRBD2 (5 bases each). There are 16 residues in the CDR3. Germline assignment: CDR1 KGHSH and CDR2 LQKENI. Trimming removed 2 bases at V and 0 bases at J, with 12 bases between. The CDR3 protein is CASSPRSEGSTDTQYF. The CDR3 DNA follows: TGTGCCAGCTCACCAAGGTCAGAGGGGAGCACAGATACGCAGTATTTT.

V usage is TRBV28 and J usage is TRBJ2-7, with 11 nucleotides matching TRBD1. Per germline, CDR1 MDHEN and CDR2 SYDVKM. This CDR3 comprises 16 residues. V lost 5 bases to trimming and J lost 2 bases; unmatched junction nucleotides: 8. CDR3 nucleotides: TGTGCCAGCAGTCCCCGCCCGGGACAGGGGGCCTACGAGCAGTACTTC. Amino acid sequence: CASSPRPGQGAYEQYF.

This chain uses TRBV20-1 with TRBJ2-1; D call uncertain. Trimming removed 6 bases at V and 5 bases at J, with 8 bases between. The CDR3 has 11 residues. Germline lookup yields CDR1 DFQATT and CDR2 SNEGSKA (reference sequence). CDR3 protein: CSAVDDNEQFF. CDR3 DNA: TGCAGTGCCGTGGACGACAATGAGCAGTTCTTC.

The genes are TRBV2 and TRBJ2-7; unclear D gene. The CDR3 is 12 amino acids. Trimming left V 8 bases short and J 2 bases short, with 10 bases between. Germline V gives CDR1 SNHLY, CDR2 FYNNEI. This CDR3 reads CASRYAAYEQYF. The CDR3 nucleotides are TGTGCCAGCCGGTACGCCGCCTACGAGCAGTACTTC.

This chain uses TRBV27 with TRBJ2-2, with D possibly being TRBD1 (6 bases). The V gene's germline CDR1 is MNHEY and CDR2 SMNVEV (reference sequence). The CDR3 totals 14 residues. V lost 7 bases and J lost 6, with 15 bases in between. The CDR3 DNA is TGTGCCAGCACTGGGGGCGGGCGGGCCGGGGAGCTGTTTTTT. It specifies CASTGGGRAGELFF.

The rearrangement uses TRBV4-3 and TRBJ2-7; 7 bases agree with TRBD1. With 4 bases clipped from V and 0 bases from J, the junction kept 9 bases outside the gene matches. Germline V gene data show CDR1 as LGHNA and CDR2 as YSLEER. CDR3 size: 16 residues. Written as DNA, the CDR3 is TGCGCCAGCAGCCGAGCACGGGACAGCCTCTCCTACGAGCAGTACTTC. Protein sequence: CASSRARDSLSYEQYF.

The chain couples TRBV7-9 to TRBJ2-1; 7 bases agree with TRBD2. Germline lookup yields CDR1 SEHNR and CDR2 FQNEAQ (reference sequence). There are 15 residues in the CDR3. The V segment lost 5 bases and the J segment 4 bases; nucleotides outside the gene matches: 8. As DNA, the CDR3 is TGTGCCAGCAGCCCACTTGGGGGGGGATACAATGAGCAGTTCTTC. Protein product: CASSPLGGGYNEQFF.

This clone was detected only once. The chain joins TRBV28 to TRBJ1-2; 7 positions match TRBD1. V was pared by 7 bases and J by 3 bases, with 14 bases of the junction left unmatched. The CDR3 loop spans 16 amino acids. CDR1 MDHEN and CDR2 SYDVKM come from the germline V gene. The CDR3 DNA reads TGTGCCAGCAAGGGAGTGGGTGTAACAGGGGACTATGGCTACACCTTC. It codes for CASKGVGVTGDYGYTF.